This entry concerns a single T cell receptor beta chain. This clonotype was detected only a few times. What antigen it recognizes has not been identified. Base qualities are missing; no much larger clone stands one base away. The entry originates in a study of CD8 T cells in ankylosing spondylitis (dated by TCRdb to 2016 to 2017). Concerning the study at large: The study set out to find disease-linked TCR variants by profiling T cell receptor beta repertoires in ankylosing spondylitis patients and healthy donors. The full study cohort comprised 25 ankylosing spondylitis patients and 85 to 120 healthy donors. Samples of peripheral blood were taken, and for ankylosing spondylitis patients, synovial fluid was collected as well. What the study reported, not specific to this receptor: The disease-linked clones showed a CD8+ phenotype and occurred at relatively low frequencies in peripheral blood. A TCR beta motif of fewer than 10 highly homologous amino acid variants appeared characteristic of blood from ankylosing spondylitis patients. Some motif variants had previously been reported in the synovial fluid and blood of reactive arthritis patients, which suggests shared mechanisms of disease initiation. The disease-linked clones were reported to be significantly enriched in matched synovial fluid samples from ankylosing spondylitis patients.

Trimmed from V: 6 bases; trimmed from J: 5 bases; junction bases lacking a gene match: 11. The CDR3 runs 14 amino acids, cysteine and phenylalanine included. The sequence is cut down to CDR3 DNA, 42 bases in frame from base 1. For CDR1 and CDR2, the germline V gene lists SQVTM and ANQGSEA. The reads were generated on an Illumina HiSeq 2500. TCR beta libraries were prepared by quantitative 5'-RACE with molecular barcodes. Per the authors' processing: To identify disease-linked TCR variants, a new computational method was used, one built on a probabilistic model of VDJ rearrangement. TCRdb passed the public sequencing reads through fastp at Q25 and MiXCR, retaining productive beta sequences. Each CDR3 protein gets just one entry, which takes the most common genes and DNA from the rows behind it. Clone size and V and J calls follow TCRdb, not the original study. The sample contains approximately 200,000 distinct CDR3 sequences, 13% of them found a single time. The ten biggest clones cover 16% of the sample.

The sample consisted of blood, either unsorted or a sorted T cell fraction (not recorded which). This receptor chain uses TRBV29-1 and TRBJ1-1, and TRBD1 matches 8 of the central bases. The source of this sequence is a male donor with ankylosing spondylitis or in good health (not recorded which). DNA sequence: TGCAGCGTAGATAAGACAGGGGTAGCAACTGAAGCTTTCTTT. Its protein reads: CSVDKTGVATEAFF.